The text below deals with one TCR beta chain. Its antigen is not identified. The data derive from a study of T cells after posttransplantation cyclophosphamide. Data came from immunoSEQ multiplex PCR; TCRdb stores just in-frame clones and leaves some out. This table has some 2,500 clones, 70% to 75% appearing once. V gave up 6 bases and J gave up 3 bases, with 11 bases separating them. CDR3 length: 13 residues. The germline V gene encodes CDR1 MNHNY and CDR2 SVGAGI (reference sequence). Points from the study as a whole: Later post-transplant blood repertoires were often dominated by donor CD8+ memory clones.

The sequence was obtained from a man aged 30-40 years with a blood cancer, CMV-positive, and with a related stem cell donor. The J gene is TRBJ1-2, the V gene TRBV6-6; TRBD1 might be the D (6 bases). Sequencing was done on a sample of PBMCs. The CDR3 sequence: CASRTGTYYGYTF. The CDR3 nucleotides are TGTGCCAGCAGAACCGGGACATACTATGGCTACACCTTC.